These T cell receptor beta chains were read from a single sample in a study of OX40 agonist ivuxolimab in advanced cancers. Only in-frame clones appear in the TCRdb table, and some are missing; sequencing was by immunoSEQ multiplex PCR. The repertoire holds under 65,000 clones, 91% seen once, with around 9.3% in the top ten. Sequenced here: CD4+ or CD8+ T cells sorted from blood, sampled in a trial of the OX40 agonist ivuxolimab. Source of these receptors: an adult with an advanced solid tumor such as melanoma, head and neck, liver or kidney cancer. The CDR3 runs from the conserved cysteine through the conserved F or W. A D gene is named only where the DNA matches it firmly. Not all rows give a size; the values are once, few, many and, for expanded clones, a class.

d_gene	j_gene	v_gene	abundance	CDR3aa	CDR3nt
TRBD2	TRBJ2-7	TRBV27	NA	CASRGAGGPGEQYF	TGTGCCAGCAGGGGAGCGGGAGGGCCCGGAGAGCAGTACTTC
NA	TRBJ2-3	TRBV7-8	NA	CAAGESRDTRTDTQYF	TGTGCCGCGGGGGAAAGCAGGGACACCCGCACAGATACGCAGTATTTT
NA	TRBJ2-7	TRBV11-2	NA	CASSSWTAALDYEQYF	TGTGCCAGCAGCTCCTGGACGGCCGCCCTTGACTACGAGCAGTACTTC
NA	TRBJ2-7	TRBV5-4	NA	CASSRWSSYEQYF	TGTGCCAGCAGCCGGTGGAGCTCCTACGAGCAGTACTTC
NA	TRBJ2-3	TRBV4-2	medium-sized	CASSQDAGRGADTQYF	TGTGCCAGCAGCCAAGACGCAGGGCGGGGCGCAGATACGCAGTATTTT
NA	TRBJ2-5	TRBV5-6	NA	CASSLRDQETQYF	TGTGCCAGCAGCTTAAGGGACCAAGAGACCCAGTACTTC
NA	TRBJ1-5	TRBV7-9	NA	CASSLAQAGRIDQPQHF	TGTGCCAGCAGCTTAGCGCAGGCAGGGAGAATCGATCAGCCCCAGCATTTT
NA	TRBJ1-1	TRBV9	once	CASSGGLNTEAFF	TGTGCCAGCAGCGGAGGTTTGAACACTGAAGCTTTCTTT
NA	TRBJ1-5	TRBV19	NA	CASSAITGSNQPQHF	TGTGCCAGTAGTGCTATAACAGGTAGCAATCAGCCCCAGCATTTT
NA	TRBJ1-1	TRBV28	NA	CASSLGMGAFGEAFF	TGTGCCAGCAGTTTAGGGATGGGGGCCTTCGGTGAAGCTTTCTTT